This entry is about one T cell receptor (beta chain). Its antigen is not known. This sample was included in a study of cytomegalovirus exposure and HLA in healthy donors. Across the study: One earlier analysis, a look at approximately 180 million T cells, found more than 100 million unique TCR beta sequences. Findings and limits, study-wide: Highest at DRB1 and lowest at HLA-C, TCR association rates differed among HLA loci in a later analysis. Later on, analysis showed that most CMV-associated TCR beta chains appeared to be HLA-restricted.

V gave up 8 bases and J gave up 3 bases, with 20 bases separating them. The CDR3 totals 15 residues. Germline CDR1 and CDR2: SNHLY and FYNNEI. Researchers ran the PCR with 60 Vbeta and 13 Jbeta primers. Profiling relied on immunoSEQ multiplex PCR, and the TCRdb table lists in-frame clones only, not all of them. The table includes some 59,000 clones, 82% detected once. The chain employs TRBV2 and TRBJ2-7; D possibly corresponds to TRBD1 (6 bases). What was sequenced was PBMCs. The TCR sequence derives from a woman aged 18-35 years in good health and CMV-seronegative. This CDR3 is CASYDRPTGSYEQYF. CDR3 nucleotide sequence: TGTGCCAGCTACGACAGGCCCACGGGCAGCTACGAGCAGTACTTC.